Listed here is a single T cell receptor beta chain. Assay: immunoSEQ multiplex PCR; the TCRdb copy retains only in-frame clones and omits some. Of roughly 33,000 clones detected, around 93% appear once; the ten largest clones hold about 3%. Looked up from germline, CDR1 is GTSNPN and CDR2 is SVGIG (reference sequence). The CDR3 runs to 13 residues. Trimming removed 1 base from V and 7 bases from J, with 14 bases in between. This record belongs to a study of T cell changes during pregnancy in multiple sclerosis. The receptor was derived from a female donor in good health, enrolled as a control in a pregnancy study. Sequencing was performed on CD4+ T cells from peripheral blood mononuclear cells, taken in the third trimester of pregnancy. The chain employs TRBV30 and TRBJ2-7, with a weak D call TRBD2 (5 bases). The CDR3 bases are TGTGCCTGGAGTGAGGTGGGAGAAGGGGAGCAGTACTTC. Protein: CAWSEVGEGEQYF.